One sample yielded the 3 T cell receptor beta chains listed below, sequenced in a study of a mutant IDH1 vaccine in newly diagnosed glioma. These receptors' antigens are unknown. Described time point: week 35, safety follow-up. Vaccination used 300 ug of mutant IDH1 20-mer peptide per dose, with topical imiquimod. Profiling relied on immunoSEQ multiplex PCR, and the TCRdb table lists in-frame clones only, not all of them. Of roughly 50,000 clones in the sample, around 80% are singletons; the top ten hold 3.5% to 5%. The material sequenced was PBMCs, taken from a glioma patient whose treatment included an IDH1 peptide vaccine. These receptors were taken from a woman aged 18 to 35 with glioma.

The rearrangement links TRBV5-1 to TRBJ2-1; D is possibly TRBD1 (6 bases). The V end lost 0 bases, the J end lost 8 bases, and 9 bases lay between the germline ends. This CDR3 is 13 amino acids long. Germline loops: CDR1 SGHRS, CDR2 YFSETQ. Here the CDR3 reads CASSLGGPYEQFF. Here the CDR3 DNA reads TGCGCCAGCAGCTTGGGGGGGCCCTATGAGCAGTTCTTC.

This clone has just a few counts. The chain links TRBV5-4 to TRBJ1-1; 7 bases are shared with TRBD1. Germline CDR1 is SGHNT and CDR2 is YYREEE (reference sequence). V lost 0 bases, J lost 10 bases, and 9 bases stayed unmatched. The CDR3 spans 14 residues. The CDR3 spells CASSLVGQAYGAFF. Written as DNA, the CDR3 is TGTGCCAGCAGCTTGGTCGGACAGGCGTACGGAGCTTTCTTT.

The rearrangement links TRBV27 to TRBJ2-2, with 11 bases matching TRBD2. V gave up 4 bases and J gave up 5 bases; unmatched junction bases: 12. This CDR3 is 18 amino acids long. Germline V gene data show CDR1 as MNHEY and CDR2 as SMNVEV (reference sequence). CDR3 loop: CASSSGGLAVAATGELFF. The CDR3 DNA is TGTGCCAGCAGTTCAGGGGGACTAGCGGTCGCCGCAACCGGGGAGCTGTTTTTT.